The clone carrying this TCR beta chain appeared once. PCR involved 60 Vbeta and 13 Jbeta primers. Assay: immunoSEQ multiplex PCR; the TCRdb copy retains only in-frame clones and omits some. The sample lists around 140,000 clones, 70% to 85% occurring once. The data were obtained in a study of cytomegalovirus exposure and HLA in healthy donors. Germline V gene sequence: CDR1 SGHVS, CDR2 FNYEAQ. V trimming: 6 bases; J trimming: 2 bases; junction bases outside the gene matches: 9. This CDR3 comprises 15 residues. Unrecorded immune exposure was likely among donors, who were nominally healthy when sampled. The sequencing sample was made of PBMCs. The sequence was obtained from a woman between 55 and 75 years old in good health and CMV-seropositive. The chain is built from TRBV7-6 and TRBJ2-7; 8 nucleotides align to TRBD2. CDR3 in DNA: TGTGCCAGCAGAAAGAGCGGGAGTTCCACCTACGAGCAGTACTTC. Translated: CASRKSGSSTYEQYF.